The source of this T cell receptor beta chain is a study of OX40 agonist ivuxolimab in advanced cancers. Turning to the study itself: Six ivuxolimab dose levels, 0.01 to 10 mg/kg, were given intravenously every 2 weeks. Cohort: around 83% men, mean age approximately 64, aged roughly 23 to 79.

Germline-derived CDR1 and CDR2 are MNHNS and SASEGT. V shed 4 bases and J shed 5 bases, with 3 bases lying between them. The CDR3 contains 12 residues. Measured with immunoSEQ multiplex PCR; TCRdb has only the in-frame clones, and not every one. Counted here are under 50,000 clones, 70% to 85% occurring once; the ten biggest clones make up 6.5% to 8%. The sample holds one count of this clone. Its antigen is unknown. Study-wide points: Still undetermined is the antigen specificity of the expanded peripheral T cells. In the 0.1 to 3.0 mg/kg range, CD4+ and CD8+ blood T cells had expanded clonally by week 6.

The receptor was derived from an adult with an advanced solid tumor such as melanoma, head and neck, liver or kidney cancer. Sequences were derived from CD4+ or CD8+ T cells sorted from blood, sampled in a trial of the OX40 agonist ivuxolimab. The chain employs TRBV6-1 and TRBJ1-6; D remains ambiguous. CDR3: CASSGDNSPLHF. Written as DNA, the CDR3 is TGTGCCAGCAGTGGAGATAATTCACCCCTCCACTTT.